These 24 T cell receptor beta chains share one sample of origin, sequenced in a study of cytomegalovirus exposure and HLA in healthy donors (dated by TCRdb to about 2017). The library was built by means of the immunoSEQ multiplex PCR assay. A mixture of 60 forward primers for TCR Vbeta segments and 13 reverse primers for TCR Jbeta segments was used in the multiplex PCR. Here the immuneACCESS table is served through TCRdb, limited to in-frame sequences with V and J called. Missing clones are a known gap in these copies; in checked studies unresolved V genes cover under half, and the rest lacks a known reason. The sample table contains about 140,000 clones; only one count was recorded for approximately 72% of them. Of the sample, roughly 6% falls within the top ten clones. The sample comprised PBMCs. The receptors stem from a woman aged 60-75 years in good health and CMV-seronegative.

On this clone: A junction boundary mismatches the germline segment, possibly from a read error. This sequence joins TRBV11-2 and TRBJ1-2; TRBD1 matches at 8 bases. Germline V gene lookup returns CDR1 SGHAT and CDR2 FQNNGV. This CDR3 is built from 13 residues. CDR3 in amino acids: CASSSPGQENRFF. The CDR3 DNA follows: TGTGCCAGCAGCTCCCCGGGACAGGAGAATCGCTTCTTC.

This clone turned up a few times. The chain is built from TRBV6-1 and TRBJ1-1; no firm D call. Between the trimmed V and J ends, which lost 3 bases and 1 base, there was a span of 6 bases. The CDR3 covers 13 residues. CDR1 is MNHNS and CDR2 is SASEGT in the germline V gene. CDR3 amino acids: CASSDKSNTEAFF. The CDR3 nucleotides are TGTGCCAGCAGTGACAAATCGAACACTGAAGCTTTCTTT.

This chain links TRBV28 with TRBJ2-7; weak D call: TRBD2 (6 bases). This CDR3 contains 16 residues. Germline lookup yields CDR1 MDHEN and CDR2 SYDVKM. Trimming cost V 6 bases and J 0 bases, with 18 bases left between them. This CDR3 is CASRIQGGTSSYEQYF. CDR3 nucleotides: TGTGCCAGCAGGATTCAGGGAGGCACCAGCTCCTACGAGCAGTACTTC.

The chain has TRBV11-3 and TRBJ2-7; D might be TRBD2 (6 bases). From germline, CDR1 is SGHNT and CDR2 YENEEA. The CDR3 spans 14 residues. V was clipped by 1 base and J by 3 bases, with 10 bases between them. CDR3 region: CASSLGDSGYEQYF. In DNA, the CDR3 is TGTGCCAGCAGCTTAGGGGACTCCGGCTACGAGCAGTACTTC.

The rearrangement joins TRBV5-6 to TRBJ2-7; 8 positions agree with TRBD1. This CDR3 contains 17 residues. Germline trimming cut 4 bases from V and 7 bases from J; bases unmatched to any gene: 19. Germline V lookup: CDR1 SGHDT, CDR2 YYEEEE. Here the CDR3 reads CASSEVKFGTGPGEQYF. In DNA, the CDR3 is TGTGCCAGCAGCGAAGTGAAATTTGGGACAGGCCCAGGAGAGCAGTACTTC.

This clone showed up just once. The V and J genes are TRBV7-9 and TRBJ1-2; TRBD1 agrees at 10 bases. Germline CDR1 and CDR2: SEHNR and FQNEAQ (reference sequence). The V segment lost 2 bases and the J segment 4 bases; nucleotides outside the gene matches: 7. CDR3 length equals 16 residues. The CDR3 is CASSLFRDRGLYGYTF. The CDR3 bases are TGTGCCAGCAGCTTATTTAGGGACAGGGGACTCTATGGCTACACCTTC.

The V and J genes are TRBV27 and TRBJ2-3; 10 nucleotides match TRBD2. Germline V gives CDR1 MNHEY, CDR2 SMNVEV (reference sequence). There are 15 residues in the CDR3. V was pared by 6 bases and J by 4 bases, with 7 bases of the junction left unmatched. The CDR3 sequence: CASRTPSGRSDTQYF. CDR3 in DNA: TGTGCCAGCAGGACCCCTAGCGGGAGATCAGATACGCAGTATTTT.

The J gene is TRBJ2-3, the V gene TRBV4-1; TRBD2 aligns across 9 bases. With 1 base clipped from V and 6 bases from J, the junction kept 11 bases outside the gene matches. Germline CDR1 reads MGHRA; CDR2 reads YSYEKL. The CDR3 runs to 17 residues. The CDR3 here is CASSQAWREGRWDTQYF. For the CDR3, the DNA is TGCGCCAGCAGCCAAGCATGGCGGGAGGGCCGGTGGGATACGCAGTATTTT.

The chain carries TRBV5-1 and TRBJ2-2; 8 bases are a match to TRBD2. J lost 2 bases, V lost 4 bases, and 4 bases had no gene match. There are 15 residues in the CDR3. Germline assignment: CDR1 SGHRS and CDR2 YFSETQ. As DNA, the CDR3 is TGCGCCAGCAGCCCAGCGGGGGTAAACACCGGGGAGCTGTTTTTT. Its protein product is CASSPAGVNTGELFF.

The chain combines TRBV7-8 with TRBJ2-3; TRBD2 agrees at 14 bases. This CDR3 has 13 residues. The germline V gene has CDR1 SGHVS and CDR2 FQNEAQ. The trim removed 5 bases at V and 11 bases at J, leaving 3 bases unmatched. The CDR3 reads CASSAGLAGGQYF. CDR3 sequence (DNA): TGTGCCAGCAGCGCAGGACTAGCGGGGGGGCAGTATTTT. The full variable domain, its missing parts supplied by reference TRBV7-8 and TRBJ2-3, is GAGVSQSPRYKVAKRGQDVALRCDPISGHVSLFWYQQALGQGPEFLTYFQNEAQLDKSGLPSDRFFAERPEGSVSTLKIQRTQQEDSAVYLCASSAGLAGGQYFGPGTRLTVL.

The chain is built from TRBV7-9 and TRBJ2-7; a possible D gene is TRBD2 (6 bases). This CDR3 region has 15 residues. The ends were cut back, 1 base at V and 2 bases at J, with 12 bases in the middle. The germline V gene has CDR1 SEHNR and CDR2 FQNEAQ (reference sequence). CDR3: CASSLDAGNTYEQYF. CDR3 nucleotides: TGTGCCAGCAGCTTAGATGCGGGGAACACCTACGAGCAGTACTTC.

The rearrangement links TRBV28 to TRBJ2-7; the D gene is possibly TRBD2 (5 bases). This CDR3 region has 14 residues. CDR1 MDHEN and CDR2 SYDVKM come from the germline V gene. The germline V and J ends were trimmed by 5 bases and 0 bases, with 11 bases remaining between them. In nucleotides, the CDR3 is TGTGCCAGCAGTCGGGAAGAGGGCTCCTACGAGCAGTACTTC. As protein: CASSREEGSYEQYF.

The V call is TRBV9, the J call TRBJ2-1, with 10 bases matching TRBD2. J was trimmed by 4 bases and V by 4 bases; bases with no gene match: 8. The CDR3 extends over 16 amino acids. The germline CDR1 and CDR2 sequences are SGDLS and YYNGEE. For the CDR3, the DNA is TGTGCCAGCAGCCTCGGGGGTAGCGGGGGGTACAATGAGCAGTTCTTC. Its protein product is CASSLGGSGGYNEQFF.

V usage is TRBV9 and J usage is TRBJ2-7; the match to TRBD2 covers 12 bases. The CDR3 sequence is 16 residues long. CDR1 is SGDLS and CDR2 is YYNGEE in the germline V gene. Trimming cost V 4 bases and J 6 bases; bases outside gene matches: 11. CDR3 in DNA: TGTGCCAGCAGCCCCCAACTAGCGGGAGGACTGGCCGAGCAGTACTTC. It translates to CASSPQLAGGLAEQYF.

The chain links TRBV7-3 to TRBJ2-1; 11 nucleotides match TRBD2. V trimming: 5 bases; J trimming: 9 bases; junction bases outside the gene matches: 3. This CDR3 is built from 13 residues. CDR1 and CDR2 (germline): SGHTA, FQGTGA. CDR3 DNA: TGTGCCAGCAGCATCGGACTAGCGGGTGAGCAGTTCTTC. Translating it yields CASSIGLAGEQFF. The whole variable domain, filled in from reference TRBV7-3 and TRBJ2-1, reads GAGVSQTPSNKVTEKGKYVELRCDPISGHTALYWYRQSLGQGPEFLIYFQGTGAADDSGLPNDRFFAVRPEGSVSTLKIQRTERGDSAVYLCASSIGLAGEQFFGPGTRLTVL.

V usage is TRBV7-2 and J usage is TRBJ2-3, with a weak D call TRBD2 (5 bases). Germline CDR1 is SGHTA and CDR2 is FQGNSA. This CDR3 has 15 amino acids. Between the trimmed V and J ends, which lost 2 bases and 3 bases, there was a span of 12 bases. CDR3 residues: CASSLRGSRTDTQYF. CDR3 coding DNA: TGTGCCAGCAGCTTACGAGGGAGCCGGACAGATACGCAGTATTTT. Filled out from reference TRBV7-2 and TRBJ2-3, the complete variable domain reads GAGVSQSPSNKVTEKGKDVELRCDPISGHTALYWYRQSLGQGLEFLIYFQGNSAPDKSGLPSDRFSAERTGGSVSTLTIQRTQQEDSAVYLCASSLRGSRTDTQYFGPGTRLTVL.

This clone has a handful of counts. The chain couples TRBV7-9 to TRBJ1-1; D ambiguous. Trimming left V 3 bases short and J 3 bases short, with 8 bases between. The CDR3 contains 13 residues. CDR1 and CDR2 (germline): SEHNR, FQNEAQ (reference sequence). The CDR3 here is CASSLIRDTEAFF. The CDR3 DNA is TGTGCCAGCAGCTTGATCCGGGACACTGAAGCTTTCTTT.

This clone came up a few times. This chain uses TRBV7-2 with TRBJ1-2; D possibly corresponds to TRBD1 (5 bases). The CDR3 totals 16 residues. Germline lookup yields CDR1 SGHTA and CDR2 FQGNSA. Between the trimmed V and J ends, which lost 5 bases and 6 bases, there was a span of 22 bases. The CDR3 spells CASSPTQQEPTNGYTF. In DNA, the CDR3 is TGTGCCAGCAGCCCAACCCAACAGGAACCTACCAATGGCTACACCTTC.

The chain is built from TRBV20-1 and TRBJ1-1; 7 bases match TRBD1. CDR1 is DFQATT, CDR2 SNEGSKA, per germline (reference sequence). J was trimmed by 7 bases and V by 1 base; bases with no gene match: 0. The CDR3 consists of 11 residues. As DNA, the CDR3 is TGCAGTGCTAGAGGACAGGGTGAAGCTTTCTTT. It is translated as CSARGQGEAFF.

The chain has TRBV27 and TRBJ2-7; D possibly corresponds to TRBD1 (5 bases). The V gene's germline CDR1 is MNHEY and CDR2 SMNVEV (reference sequence). V lost 10 bases to trimming and J lost 4 bases, with 14 bases between them. There are 12 residues in the CDR3. CDR3 protein: CATATAPYEQYF. As DNA, the CDR3 is TGTGCCACCGCGACAGCGCCGTACGAGCAGTACTTC.

The V call is TRBV18, the J call TRBJ2-1; 9 nucleotides align to TRBD1. The CDR3 is made up of 15 amino acids. CDR1 and CDR2 from the germline V gene are KGHSH and LQKENI. The V segment lost 6 bases and the J segment 2 bases; nucleotides outside the gene matches: 5. In nucleotides, the CDR3 is TGTGCCAGCTCGCTACGACAGGGGGCCTACAATGAGCAGTTCTTC. This gives the protein CASSLRQGAYNEQFF. The full variable domain, its missing parts supplied by reference TRBV18 and TRBJ2-1, is NAGVMQNPRHLVRRRGQEARLRCSPMKGHSHVYWYRQLPEEGLKFMVYLQKENIIDESGMPKERFSAEFPKEGPSILRIQQVVRGDSAAYFCASSLRQGAYNEQFFGPGTRLTVL.

This clone was found a few times. This rearrangement joins TRBV9 to TRBJ2-5; D unclear. The CDR3 has 14 amino acids. CDR1 is SGDLS, CDR2 YYNGEE, per germline. Trimming left V 0 bases short and J 0 bases short, with 6 bases between. CDR3 sequence (DNA): TGTGCCAGCAGCGTAGCAGGCGACCAAGAGACCCAGTACTTC. Amino acid sequence: CASSVAGDQETQYF.

The genes are TRBV4-1 and TRBJ2-7; 9 bases are a match to TRBD2. CDR3 length: 16 amino acids. V lost 3 bases and J lost 0; bases outside the gene matches: 6. The germline CDR1 and CDR2 sequences are MGHRA and YSYEKL. The CDR3: CASSQGLAGISYEQYF. Written as DNA, the CDR3 is TGCGCCAGCAGCCAGGGCCTAGCGGGAATCTCCTACGAGCAGTACTTC.

This rearrangement joins TRBV2 to TRBJ1-4; 9 bases agree with TRBD1. The CDR3 spans 16 residues. J was trimmed by 1 base and V by 6 bases; bases with no gene match: 6. Germline lookup yields CDR1 SNHLY and CDR2 FYNNEI. CDR3 region: CASSRDRVGTNEKLFF. The DNA for the CDR3 is TGTGCCAGCAGCCGGGACAGGGTGGGAACTAATGAAAAACTGTTTTTT. The complete variable domain, with remaining parts taken from reference TRBV2 and TRBJ1-4, reads EPEVTQTPSHQVTQMGQEVILRCVPISNHLYFYWYRQILGQKVEFLVSFYNNEISEKSEIFDDQFSVERPDGSNFTLKIRSTKLEDSAMYFCASSRDRVGTNEKLFFGSGTQLSVL.